A single T cell receptor beta chain is shown here with its context. The data stem from a study of blood T cell repertoires in COVID-19. About the research overall: Sources were T cells, B-cell-depleted T cells, or PBMCs; the material itself was cDNA or gDNA.

Method: immunoSEQ multiplex PCR; TCRdb's copy keeps in-frame clones and lacks some. Among about 130,000 clones, 70% to 75% were seen once, and the ten largest hold 4.5% to 6%. Germline CDR1 reads SGDLS; CDR2 reads YYNGEE. The length of the CDR3 is 14 residues. V was pared by 2 bases and J by 11 bases, with 14 bases between. The source is an elderly man with COVID-19, enrolled during active disease. Sequenced input: peripheral blood. This chain uses TRBV9 with TRBJ1-6; D unresolved. CDR3 amino acids: CASSVGGYWAPLHF. In DNA form, the CDR3 reads TGTGCCAGCAGCGTTGGAGGGTATTGGGCACCCCTCCACTTT. Looking up the rest from reference TRBV9 and TRBJ1-6 gives the full variable domain: DSGVTQTPKHLITATGQRVTLRCSPRSGDLSVYWYQQSLDQGLQFLIQYYNGEERAKGNILERFSAQQFPDLHSELNLSSLELGDSALYFCASSVGGYWAPLHFGNGTRLTVT.